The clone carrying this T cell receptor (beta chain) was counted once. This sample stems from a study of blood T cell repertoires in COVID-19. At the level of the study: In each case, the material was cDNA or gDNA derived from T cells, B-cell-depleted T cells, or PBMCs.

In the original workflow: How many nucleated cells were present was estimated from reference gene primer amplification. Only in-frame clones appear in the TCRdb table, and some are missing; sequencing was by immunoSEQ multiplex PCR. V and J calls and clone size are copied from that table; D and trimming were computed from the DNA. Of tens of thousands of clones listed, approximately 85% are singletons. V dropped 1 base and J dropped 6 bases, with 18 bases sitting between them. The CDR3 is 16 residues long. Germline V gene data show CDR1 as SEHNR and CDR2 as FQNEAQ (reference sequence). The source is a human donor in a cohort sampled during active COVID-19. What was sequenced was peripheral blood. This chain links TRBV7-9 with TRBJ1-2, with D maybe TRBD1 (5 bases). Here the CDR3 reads CASSLGSRGEVDGYTF. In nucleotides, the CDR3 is TGTGCCAGCAGCTTAGGAAGTCGGGGGGAGGTCGATGGCTACACCTTC.